This entry lists 4 T cell receptor beta chains sequenced from one sample in a study of blood T cell repertoires in COVID-19 (dated by TCRdb to about 2020). Libraries were built with the immunoSEQ multiplex PCR assay. TCRdb limited this immuneACCESS table to in-frame rearrangements with V and J called. A share of clones is missing; checked studies link under half to unresolved V genes, and the rest is unexplained. The sample table lists 70,000 or so clones, approximately 90% of them with a count of one. Around 6.3% of the sample belongs to the ten largest clones. The source material was peripheral blood. Source of these receptors: a woman aged 45 to 65 with acute or convalescent COVID-19.

This chain links TRBV24-1 with TRBJ2-1; TRBD1 matches 10 bases. Germline CDR1 reads KGHDR; CDR2 reads SFDVKD. The junction had 3 bases not matched to a gene; V was cut back by 2 bases and J by 6 bases. This CDR3 has 15 residues. The DNA of the CDR3 is TGTGCCACCAGTGATTCCGGGACAGGGGCCAATGAGCAGTTCTTC. This codes for CATSDSGTGANEQFF.

This clone was seen just once. CDR3: CASGTSGSNEQFF. Here the CDR3 DNA reads TGTGCCAGTGGGACTAGCGGGAGCAATGAGCAGTTCTTC. The gene calls are TRBV27 and TRBJ2-1, with 14 positions matching TRBD2. The CDR3 extends over 13 amino acids. V was clipped by 9 bases and J by 6 bases; unmatched bases: 1. From germline, CDR1 is MNHEY and CDR2 SMNVEV (reference sequence).

The V gene is TRBV7-3, the J gene TRBJ2-1; D is ambiguous. This CDR3 contains 15 residues. Germline CDR1 SGHTA, CDR2 FQGTGA. The V end was cut by 4 bases, the J end by 0 bases, with 10 bases between. The CDR3 nucleotides are TGTGCCAGCAGCTCTGGTAGGAGCTCCTACAATGAGCAGTTCTTC. Translated: CASSSGRSSYNEQFF.

The chain combines TRBV7-9 with TRBJ1-6, with no clear D. The CDR3 has 12 residues. Trimming pared 10 bases from V and 7 bases from J, leaving 11 bases between. CDR1 is SEHNR, CDR2 FQNEAQ, per germline (reference sequence). The chain's CDR3 is CATGRENSPLHF. The CDR3 coding sequence is TGTGCCACCGGACGGGAAAATTCACCCCTCCACTTT. Full variable domain (rest looked up from reference TRBV7-9 and TRBJ1-6): DTGVSQNPRHKITKRGQNVTFRCDPISEHNRLYWYRQTLGQGPEFLTYFQNEAQLEKSRLLSDRFSAERPKGSFSTLEIQRTEQGDSAMYLCATGRENSPLHFGNGTRLTVT.